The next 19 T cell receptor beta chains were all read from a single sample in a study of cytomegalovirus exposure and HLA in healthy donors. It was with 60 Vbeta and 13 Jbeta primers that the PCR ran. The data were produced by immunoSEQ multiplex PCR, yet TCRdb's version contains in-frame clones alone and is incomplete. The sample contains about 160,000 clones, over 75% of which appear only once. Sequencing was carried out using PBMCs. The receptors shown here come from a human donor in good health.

The CDR3 region has the DNA TGCGCCAGCAGCCGTGGGACCGGGGGGATAAAAGAAAAACTGTTTTTT. This gives the protein CASSRGTGGIKEKLFF. The V call is TRBV5-1, the J call TRBJ1-4; weak D call: TRBD1 (5 bases). Germline loops: CDR1 SGHRS, CDR2 YFSETQ. The CDR3 has 16 amino acids. V was shortened by 4 bases and J by 8 bases, with 21 bases between the two germline ends.

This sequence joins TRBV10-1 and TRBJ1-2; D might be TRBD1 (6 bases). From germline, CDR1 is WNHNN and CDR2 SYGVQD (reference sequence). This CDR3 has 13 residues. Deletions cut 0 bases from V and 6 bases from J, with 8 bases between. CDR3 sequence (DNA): TGCGCCAGCAGTGAGTCTACAGGGAATGGCTACACCTTC. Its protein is CASSESTGNGYTF.

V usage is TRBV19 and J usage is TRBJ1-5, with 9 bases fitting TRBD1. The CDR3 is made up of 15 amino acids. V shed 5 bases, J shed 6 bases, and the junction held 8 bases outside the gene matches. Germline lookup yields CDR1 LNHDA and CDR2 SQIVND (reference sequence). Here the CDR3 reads CASSPSRDRVQPQHF. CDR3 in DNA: TGTGCCAGTAGTCCCTCGCGGGACAGGGTTCAGCCCCAGCATTTT.

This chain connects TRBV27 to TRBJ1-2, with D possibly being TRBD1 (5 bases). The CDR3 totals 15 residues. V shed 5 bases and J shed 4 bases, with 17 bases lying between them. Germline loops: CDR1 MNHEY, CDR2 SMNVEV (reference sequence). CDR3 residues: CASSHYRQGTYGYTF. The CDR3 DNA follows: TGTGCCAGCAGTCATTATCGTCAGGGAACCTATGGCTACACCTTC.

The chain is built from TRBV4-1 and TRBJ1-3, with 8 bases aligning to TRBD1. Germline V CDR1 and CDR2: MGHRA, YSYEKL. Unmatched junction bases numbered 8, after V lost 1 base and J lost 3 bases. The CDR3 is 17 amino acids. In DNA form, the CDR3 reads TGCGCCAGCAGCCAAGGGCTCCGACAGGGGTTTGGAAACACCATATATTTT. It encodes CASSQGLRQGFGNTIYF.

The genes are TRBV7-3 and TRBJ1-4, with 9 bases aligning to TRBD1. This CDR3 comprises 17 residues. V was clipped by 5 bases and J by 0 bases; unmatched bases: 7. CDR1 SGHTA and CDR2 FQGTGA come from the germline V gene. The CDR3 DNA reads TGTGCCAGCAGCCACGGACAGGGGAGTCCAACTAATGAAAAACTGTTTTTT. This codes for CASSHGQGSPTNEKLFF.

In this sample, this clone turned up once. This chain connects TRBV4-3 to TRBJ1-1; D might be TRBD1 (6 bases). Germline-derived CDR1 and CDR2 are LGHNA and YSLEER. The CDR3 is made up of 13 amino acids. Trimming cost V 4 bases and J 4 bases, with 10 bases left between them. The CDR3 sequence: CASSRVGGTEAFF. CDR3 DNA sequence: TGCGCCAGCAGCCGAGTAGGGGGCACTGAAGCTTTCTTT.

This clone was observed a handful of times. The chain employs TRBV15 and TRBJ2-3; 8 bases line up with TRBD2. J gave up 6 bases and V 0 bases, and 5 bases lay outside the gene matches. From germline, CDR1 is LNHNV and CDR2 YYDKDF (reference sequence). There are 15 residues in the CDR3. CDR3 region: CATSRDSGGADTQYF. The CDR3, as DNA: TGTGCCACCAGCAGAGATTCGGGGGGGGCGGATACGCAGTATTTT.

The CDR3 DNA is TGTGCCAGCAGTGAACCTAGCGGACTATACAATGAGCAGTTCTTC. It is translated as CASSEPSGLYNEQFF. V and J are TRBV25-1 and TRBJ2-1, with TRBD2 matching over 7 bases. The CDR3 extends over 15 amino acids. Trimming took 2 bases from V and 4 from J; bases not matched to a gene: 5. Germline V gene data show CDR1 as MGHDK and CDR2 as SYGVNS. Using reference TRBV25-1 and TRBJ2-1 for the parts outside the CDR3, the full variable domain is EADIYQTPRYLVIGTGKKITLECSQTMGHDKMYWYQQDPGMELHLIHYSYGVNSTEKGDLSSESTVSRIRTEHFPLTLESARPSHTSQYLCASSEPSGLYNEQFFGPGTRLTVL.

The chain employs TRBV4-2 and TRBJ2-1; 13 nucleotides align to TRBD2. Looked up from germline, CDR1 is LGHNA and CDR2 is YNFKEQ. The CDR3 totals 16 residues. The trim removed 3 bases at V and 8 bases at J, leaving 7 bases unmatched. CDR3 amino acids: CASSHHTSGGAYEQFF. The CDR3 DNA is TGTGCCAGCAGCCACCATACTAGCGGGGGGGCTTATGAGCAGTTCTTC.

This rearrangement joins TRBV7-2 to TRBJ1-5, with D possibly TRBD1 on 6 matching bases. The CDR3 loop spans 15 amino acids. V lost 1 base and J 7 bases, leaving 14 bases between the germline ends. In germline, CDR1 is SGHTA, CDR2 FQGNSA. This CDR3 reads CASSLGSQGNQPQHF. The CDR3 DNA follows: TGTGCCAGCAGCTTAGGAAGCCAGGGGAACCAGCCCCAGCATTTT. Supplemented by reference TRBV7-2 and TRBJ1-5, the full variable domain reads GAGVSQSPSNKVTEKGKDVELRCDPISGHTALYWYRQSLGQGLEFLIYFQGNSAPDKSGLPSDRFSAERTGGSVSTLTIQRTQQEDSAVYLCASSLGSQGNQPQHFGDGTRLSIL.

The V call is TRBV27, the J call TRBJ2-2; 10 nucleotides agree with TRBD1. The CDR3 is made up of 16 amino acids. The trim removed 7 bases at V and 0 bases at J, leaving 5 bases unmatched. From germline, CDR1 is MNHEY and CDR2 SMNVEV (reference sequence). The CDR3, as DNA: TGTGCCAGCACCCTGACAGGGGGCTCGAACACCGGGGAGCTGTTTTTT. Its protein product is CASTLTGGSNTGELFF.

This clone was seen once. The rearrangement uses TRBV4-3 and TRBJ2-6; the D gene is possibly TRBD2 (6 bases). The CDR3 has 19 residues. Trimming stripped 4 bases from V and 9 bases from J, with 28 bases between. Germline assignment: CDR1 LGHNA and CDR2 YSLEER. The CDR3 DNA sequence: TGCGCCAGCAGCCCCCACAATCGGGCGGGGTTTAGGCCGGACAACGTCCTGACTTTC. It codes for CASSPHNRAGFRPDNVLTF.

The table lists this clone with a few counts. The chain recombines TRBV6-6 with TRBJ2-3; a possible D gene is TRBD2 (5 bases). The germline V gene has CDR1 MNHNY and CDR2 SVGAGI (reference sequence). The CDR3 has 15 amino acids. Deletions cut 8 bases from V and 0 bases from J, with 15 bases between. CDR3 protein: CASVDRGASTDTQYF. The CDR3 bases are TGTGCCAGCGTCGATCGGGGTGCTAGCACAGATACGCAGTATTTT.

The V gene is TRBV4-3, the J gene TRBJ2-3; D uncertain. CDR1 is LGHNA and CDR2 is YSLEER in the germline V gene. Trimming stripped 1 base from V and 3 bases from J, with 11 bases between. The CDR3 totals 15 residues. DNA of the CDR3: TGCGCCAGCAGCCAAGGTTCCGCGTGGACAGATACGCAGTATTTT. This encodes CASSQGSAWTDTQYF.

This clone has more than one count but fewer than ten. The CDR3 region has the DNA TGTGCCAGCAGCTTAGTTGAGGGGAACACTGAAGCTTTCTTT. This encodes CASSLVEGNTEAFF. This sequence joins TRBV7-9 and TRBJ1-1; D gene uncertain. The germline CDR1 and CDR2 sequences are SEHNR and FQNEAQ (reference sequence). The CDR3 loop spans 14 amino acids. Trimming took off 1 base at V and 1 base at J, with 7 bases between the two ends. Using reference TRBV7-9 and TRBJ1-1 for the parts outside the CDR3, the full variable domain is DTGVSQNPRHKITKRGQNVTFRCDPISEHNRLYWYRQTLGQGPEFLTYFQNEAQLEKSRLLSDRFSAERPKGSFSTLEIQRTEQGDSAMYLCASSLVEGNTEAFFGQGTRLTVV.

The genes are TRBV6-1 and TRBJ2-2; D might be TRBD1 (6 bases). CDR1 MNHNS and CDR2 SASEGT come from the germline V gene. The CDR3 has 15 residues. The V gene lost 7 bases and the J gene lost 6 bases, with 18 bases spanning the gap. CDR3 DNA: TGTGCCAGCATTGTAGGACAGTCGCACTCCGGGGAGCTGTTTTTT. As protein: CASIVGQSHSGELFF.

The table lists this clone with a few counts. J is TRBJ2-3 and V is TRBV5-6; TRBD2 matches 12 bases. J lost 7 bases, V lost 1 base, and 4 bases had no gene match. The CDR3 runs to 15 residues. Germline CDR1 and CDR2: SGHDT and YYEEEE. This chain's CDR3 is CASSLTSGGIHTQYF. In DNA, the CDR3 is TGTGCCAGCAGCTTGACTAGCGGGGGGATTCATACGCAGTATTTT. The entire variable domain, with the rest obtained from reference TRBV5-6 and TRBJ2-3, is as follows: DAGVTQSPTHLIKTRGQQVTLRCSPKSGHDTVSWYQQALGQGPQFIFQYYEEEERQRGNFPDRFSGHQFPNYSSELNVNALLLGDSALYLCASSLTSGGIHTQYFGPGTRLTVL.

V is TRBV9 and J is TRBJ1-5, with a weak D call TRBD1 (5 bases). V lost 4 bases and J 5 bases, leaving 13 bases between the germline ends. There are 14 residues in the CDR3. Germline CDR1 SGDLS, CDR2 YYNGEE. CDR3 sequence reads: CASSSGGTDQPQHF. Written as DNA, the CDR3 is TGTGCCAGCAGCAGCGGGGGGACGGATCAGCCCCAGCATTTT.